The 16 T cell receptor beta chains reported below all come from one sample, sequenced in a study of CD8 T cells in Susac syndrome. RNA in amounts of roughly 0.5 to 1 ug was reverse transcribed with random hexamers. TCRdb independently ran MiXCR on the immunoSEQ multiplex PCR reads; one entry per CDR3 protein. This sample has about 130,000 distinct CDR3 sequences, with around 94% found just once. The source material was CD4+ T cells from PBMCs. The origin of the receptors is a human donor with multiple sclerosis.

The chain links TRBV4-1 to TRBJ1-6; no reliable D call. V was cut by 0 bases and J by 18 bases, with 15 bases left in between. This CDR3 has 13 amino acids. The V gene's germline CDR1 is MGHRA and CDR2 YSYEKL. The CDR3 loop reads CASSQDQTLPTHF. CDR3 coding DNA: TGCGCCAGCAGCCAAGACCAGACCCTACCCACCCACTTT.

This clonotype was seen only once. The V gene is TRBV25-1, the J gene TRBJ1-1, with 11 positions matching TRBD1. V gave up 3 bases and J gave up 4 bases; unmatched junction bases: 10. The CDR3 is 17 residues long. Germline V gene data show CDR1 as MGHDK and CDR2 as SYGVNS. The chain's CDR3 is CASSDWDSGTGGTEAFF. The CDR3 DNA is TGTGCCAGCAGTGACTGGGATTCCGGGACAGGGGGCACTGAAGCTTTCTTT.

Comment on this clonotype: Mismatch with germline at one junction end may stem from a read error. The gene calls are TRBV6-1 and TRBJ1-2, with a tentative D call TRBD1 (5 bases). Germline assignment: CDR1 MNHNS and CDR2 SASEGT. CDR3 length: 13 residues. CDR3 amino acids: CASSPPLSRDVDF. The CDR3 bases are TGTGCCAGCAGTCCGCCGCTCAGCCGGGACGTTGACTTC.

This clonotype was seen just once. V and J are TRBV18 and TRBJ1-2; 7 bases fit TRBD1. The germline V gene has CDR1 KGHSH and CDR2 LQKENI. V trimming: 2 bases; J trimming: 5 bases; junction bases outside the gene matches: 2. The CDR3 length is 13 residues. The CDR3 DNA sequence: TGTGCCAGCTCACCAGGGACAGAGTATGGCTACACCTTC. Translation gives CASSPGTEYGYTF.

This sequence joins TRBV3-1 and TRBJ1-2; D possibly corresponds to TRBD1 (6 bases). CDR3 length equals 15 residues. Per germline, CDR1 LGHDT and CDR2 YNNKEL (reference sequence). Trimming removed 0 bases from V and 7 bases from J, with 15 bases in between. CDR3 sequence reads: CASSQDTGWGSGYTF. The CDR3 DNA reads as TGTGCCAGCAGCCAAGATACAGGGTGGGGAAGTGGCTACACCTTC.

The V and J genes are TRBV20-1 and TRBJ1-2, with TRBD1 matching 11 bases. Germline assignment: CDR1 DFQATT and CDR2 SNEGSKA (reference sequence). CDR3 length: 15 residues. The J segment lost 5 bases and the V segment lost 6 bases, leaving 11 bases of the junction unmatched. The CDR3 coding sequence is TGCAGTGCAAAACCCCCGGGACAGGGGGTGTATGGCTACACCTTC. Encoded protein: CSAKPPGQGVYGYTF.

This clonotype has only one observation. CDR3 protein: CAGRVGLNTEAFF. The CDR3 coding sequence is TGTGCCGGGCGGGTAGGGCTTAACACTGAAGCTTTCTTT. The rearrangement uses TRBV30 and TRBJ1-1; D not resolved. The CDR3 has 13 residues. Germline CDR1 reads GTSNPN; CDR2 reads SVGIG (reference sequence). Between the trimmed V and J ends, which lost 8 bases and 2 bases, there was a span of 15 bases.

Here the CDR3 reads CASSPGPDSFSNEKLFF. DNA for the CDR3: TGTGCCAGCTCACCAGGGCCGGACTCTTTCTCCAATGAAAAACTGTTTTTT. This chain links TRBV18 with TRBJ1-4; no reliable D call. CDR3 length: 17 residues. Trimming stripped 2 bases from V and 5 bases from J, with 18 bases between. Germline-derived CDR1 and CDR2 are KGHSH and LQKENI.

Only one count was recorded for this clonotype. V is TRBV29-1 and J is TRBJ2-7, with 12 nucleotides matching TRBD2. The J segment lost 5 bases and the V segment lost 4 bases, leaving 6 bases of the junction unmatched. This CDR3 has 14 amino acids. Germline V gene lookup returns CDR1 SQVTM and CDR2 ANQGSEA. The CDR3 nucleotides are TGCAGCGTTGCTGGGCTAGCGGGAGGGGACGAGCAGTACTTC. Its protein is CSVAGLAGGDEQYF.

The chain carries TRBV6-5 and TRBJ1-5; perhaps TRBD1 as D (6 bases). Trimming pared 6 bases from V and 0 bases from J, leaving 12 bases between. The germline V gene encodes CDR1 MNHEY and CDR2 SVGAGI. CDR3 length: 15 amino acids. The CDR3 region has the DNA TGTGCCAGCAGGATCGACAGGAATAGCAATCAGCCCCAGCATTTT. It is translated as CASRIDRNSNQPQHF.

The chain joins TRBV5-4 to TRBJ1-6; possibly TRBD1 for D (5 bases). The CDR3 is made up of 15 amino acids. Trimming shortened V by 4 bases and J by 6 bases, and 14 bases separated the two germline ends. Germline V gene data show CDR1 as SGHNT and CDR2 as YYREEE (reference sequence). CDR3 sequence (DNA): TGTGCCAGCAGCCCAGATAGGGGCCCTAATTCACCCCTCCACTTT. It codes for CASSPDRGPNSPLHF.

This clonotype has only one observation. The chain has TRBV30 and TRBJ2-5; the D gene is possibly TRBD2 (6 bases). V lost 2 bases to trimming and J lost 5 bases, with 12 bases between them. Per the germline V gene, CDR1 is GTSNPN and CDR2 is SVGIG (reference sequence). The CDR3 is 13 amino acids. CDR3 in DNA: TGTGCCTGGAGTAAGGGGACTCCTGAGACCCAGTACTTC. Translating gives CAWSKGTPETQYF.

The chain combines TRBV3-1 with TRBJ1-5; D ambiguous. The length of the CDR3 is 13 residues. Per germline, CDR1 LGHDT and CDR2 YNNKEL (reference sequence). Trimming left V 2 bases short and J 4 bases short, with 6 bases between. The CDR3, as DNA: TGTGCCAGCAGCCAATTAGGGAATCAGCCCCAGCATTTT. Translation: CASSQLGNQPQHF.

V and J are TRBV4-3 and TRBJ2-1, with D tentatively TRBD1 (5 bases). Trimming left V 3 bases short and J 3 bases short, with 12 bases between. The CDR3 extends over 15 amino acids. Germline lookup yields CDR1 LGHNA and CDR2 YSLEER. The CDR3, as DNA: TGCGCCAGCAGCCACGCCCTTCAGGGCTACAATGAGCAGTTCTTC. It yields the protein CASSHALQGYNEQFF.

V and J are TRBV29-1 and TRBJ2-5; a weak D match, TRBD1 (6 bases). The CDR3 extends over 12 amino acids. CDR1 and CDR2 from the germline V gene are SQVTM and ANQGSEA. Between the trimmed V and J ends, which lost 7 bases and 2 bases, there was a span of 11 bases. For the CDR3, the DNA is TGCAGCGCACCGACAGGTCAAGAGACCCAGTACTTC. This sequence encodes CSAPTGQETQYF.

This clonotype came up once. CDR3 bases: TGTGCCAGCGGGCGGACTAGCGGGATGAATGAGCAGTTCTTC. It codes for CASGRTSGMNEQFF. The chain links TRBV2 to TRBJ2-1; the match to TRBD2 covers 12 bases. Germline loops: CDR1 SNHLY, CDR2 FYNNEI. V trimming: 8 bases; J trimming: 7 bases; junction bases outside the gene matches: 6. The CDR3 length is 14 residues.